These 16 T cell receptor beta chains share one sample of origin, sequenced in a study of cytomegalovirus exposure and HLA in healthy donors (dated 2017 in TCRdb). Library construction relied on the immunoSEQ multiplex PCR assay. A mixture of 60 forward primers for TCR Vbeta segments and 13 reverse primers for TCR Jbeta segments was used in the multiplex PCR. As stored in TCRdb, this immuneACCESS dataset retains in-frame rearrangements with V and J assigned. A fraction of the clones does not appear; measured against another copy, unresolved V genes explain less than half of the discrepancy, and the remainder lacks a known reason. A total of under 250,000 clones appear in this sample, around 80% of them only once. The leading ten clones occupy about 0.47% of the sample. Sequenced material: PBMCs. These receptors were collected from a boy aged 5-17 years in good health and CMV-seronegative.

This chain joins TRBV7-2 and TRBJ1-2; 7 bases line up with TRBD1. There are 14 residues in the CDR3. The germline CDR1 and CDR2 sequences are SGHTA and FQGNSA. V lost 6 bases, J lost 7 bases, and 11 bases stayed unmatched. DNA for the CDR3: TGTGCCAGCAGTTATGATACAGGGGTTCCTGGCTACACCTTC. It encodes CASSYDTGVPGYTF.

The rearrangement links TRBV13 to TRBJ2-5, with no clear D. The CDR3 spans 15 residues. V was shortened by 6 bases and J by 1 base, with 15 bases between the two germline ends. CDR1 and CDR2 (germline): PRHDT, FYEKMQ (reference sequence). This chain's CDR3 is CASSFSPNGQETQYF. The CDR3 DNA reads as TGTGCCAGCAGTTTCTCCCCTAACGGCCAAGAGACCCAGTACTTC.

The chain is built from TRBV27 and TRBJ1-6; 7 bases are a match to TRBD1. The CDR3 is 14 residues long. V dropped 8 bases and J dropped 8; count of bases not matched to a gene: 9. The germline CDR1 and CDR2 sequences are MNHEY and SMNVEV (reference sequence). DNA for the CDR3: TGTGCCAGCCGCCAGACAGGGAGTCATTCACCCCTCCACTTT. This sequence encodes CASRQTGSHSPLHF.

The gene calls are TRBV27 and TRBJ2-7, with TRBD1 as a possible D gene (6 bases). The CDR3 covers 14 residues. CDR1 MNHEY and CDR2 SMNVEV come from the germline V gene (reference sequence). V was cut by 5 bases and J by 2 bases, with 13 bases left in between. CDR3 sequence: CASSPNRVAYEQYF. CDR3 sequence (DNA): TGTGCCAGCAGTCCTAACAGGGTAGCCTACGAGCAGTACTTC.

The table lists this clone with a count of one. V is TRBV5-1 and J is TRBJ1-2; a possible D gene is TRBD1 (5 bases). V shed 7 bases and J shed 8 bases, with 18 bases lying between them. This CDR3 region has 13 residues. Germline assignment: CDR1 SGHRS and CDR2 YFSETQ. The CDR3 DNA sequence: TGCGCCAGCGGATGGCAGGGAATGTACGGCTACACCTTC. Translating it yields CASGWQGMYGYTF.

The J gene is TRBJ2-5, the V gene TRBV7-9, with 10 bases lining up with TRBD2. V dropped 4 bases and J dropped 2; count of bases not matched to a gene: 10. Germline CDR1 and CDR2: SEHNR and FQNEAQ (reference sequence). The CDR3 runs to 17 residues. CDR3 protein: CASSSPWGSGGQETQYF. CDR3 bases: TGTGCCAGCAGCTCCCCTTGGGGTAGCGGGGGGCAAGAGACCCAGTACTTC. The complete variable domain, with remaining parts taken from reference TRBV7-9 and TRBJ2-5, reads DTGVSQNPRHKITKRGQNVTFRCDPISEHNRLYWYRQTLGQGPEFLTYFQNEAQLEKSRLLSDRFSAERPKGSFSTLEIQRTEQGDSAMYLCASSSPWGSGGQETQYFGPGTRLLVL.

The chain employs TRBV9 and TRBJ2-2; D might be TRBD2 (6 bases). Germline V gives CDR1 SGDLS, CDR2 YYNGEE. V gave up 0 bases and J gave up 2 bases, with 11 bases separating them. The CDR3 covers 16 residues. CDR3 region: CASSVAASVNTGELFF. The CDR3 nucleotides are TGTGCCAGCAGCGTAGCGGCTAGCGTAAACACCGGGGAGCTGTTTTTT. Supplemented by reference TRBV9 and TRBJ2-2, the full variable domain reads DSGVTQTPKHLITATGQRVTLRCSPRSGDLSVYWYQQSLDQGLQFLIQYYNGEERAKGNILERFSAQQFPDLHSELNLSSLELGDSALYFCASSVAASVNTGELFFGEGSRLTVL.

The chain employs TRBV10-3 and TRBJ2-3, with 13 nucleotides matching TRBD2. CDR1 and CDR2 (germline): ENHRY, SYGVKD. V trimming: 3 bases; J trimming: 0 bases; junction bases outside the gene matches: 3. The CDR3 is 17 amino acids. DNA for the CDR3: TGTGCCATCAGTGATCCGACTAGCGGGGGGAGCACAGATACGCAGTATTTT. As protein: CAISDPTSGGSTDTQYF.

V is TRBV30 and J is TRBJ1-1, with D possibly TRBD1 on 6 matching bases. Looked up from germline, CDR1 is GTSNPN and CDR2 is SVGIG (reference sequence). With 8 bases removed from V and 1 base from J, the gap between germline ends came to 14 bases. CDR3 length: 13 amino acids. This CDR3 is CARRGDTNTEAFF. Here the CDR3 DNA reads TGTGCCCGACGTGGGGACACGAACACTGAAGCTTTCTTT. Looking up the rest from reference TRBV30 and TRBJ1-1 gives the full variable domain: SQTIHQWPATLVQPVGSPLSLECTVEGTSNPNLYWYRQAAGRGLQLLFYSVGIGQISSEVPQNLSASRPQDRQFILSSKKLLLSDSGFYLCARRGDTNTEAFFGQGTRLTVV.

V gene TRBV5-8 combines with J gene TRBJ2-7, with TRBD2 matching 8 bases. Germline CDR1 SGHTS, CDR2 YDEGEE. V dropped 4 bases and J dropped 4; count of bases not matched to a gene: 7. This CDR3 has 14 residues. The CDR3 coding sequence is TGTGCCAGCAGCACACAGCGGGAGAGGTACGAGCAGTACTTC. It codes for CASSTQRERYEQYF.

The chain carries TRBV5-1 and TRBJ1-1; D possibly corresponds to TRBD1 (6 bases). Germline V gene data show CDR1 as SGHRS and CDR2 as YFSETQ. V lost 5 bases, J lost 4 bases, and 21 bases lay in between. The CDR3 has 16 amino acids. The CDR3 DNA reads as TGCGCCAGCAGAACAGGGCAGGCTCGCTACCCCACTGAAGCTTTCTTT. This codes for CASRTGQARYPTEAFF. The full variable domain, its missing parts supplied by reference TRBV5-1 and TRBJ1-1, is KAGVTQTPRYLIKTRGQQVTLSCSPISGHRSVSWYQQTPGQGLQFLFEYFSETQRNKGNFPGRFSGRQFSNSRSEMNVSTLELGDSALYLCASRTGQARYPTEAFFGQGTRLTVV.

This clone was counted once. J is TRBJ2-1 and V is TRBV18; maybe TRBD1 (6 bases). V gave up 0 bases and J gave up 10 bases, with 10 bases separating them. The germline V gene has CDR1 KGHSH and CDR2 LQKENI. This CDR3 has 13 amino acids. The CDR3 coding sequence is TGTGCCAGCTCACCACCGGCTGGGACAGAGCAGTTCTTC. Amino acid sequence: CASSPPAGTEQFF.

The chain recombines TRBV27 with TRBJ1-5, with TRBD1 matching over 7 bases. The germline V gene has CDR1 MNHEY and CDR2 SMNVEV (reference sequence). Trimming at V came to 5 bases and at J to 0 bases, leaving 1 base not matched to a gene. The CDR3 is made up of 14 amino acids. CDR3 sequence reads: CASSDRDSNQPQHF. As DNA, the CDR3 is TGTGCCAGCAGTGACAGGGATAGCAATCAGCCCCAGCATTTT.

The V gene is TRBV10-1, the J gene TRBJ1-2; 9 nucleotides agree with TRBD1. V shed 6 bases and J 8 bases; nucleotides not matched to a gene: 7. Per the germline V gene, CDR1 is WNHNN and CDR2 is SYGVQD (reference sequence). The CDR3 is 13 residues long. CDR3 in amino acids: CASSTGTGYGYTF. CDR3 DNA: TGCGCCAGCAGCACCGGGACAGGGTACGGCTACACCTTC.

Note on this clone: One end of the junction does not line up with germline, which may come from a read error. J is TRBJ2-2 and V is TRBV6-5; D is unresolved. CDR3 length equals 14 residues. CDR1 MNHEY and CDR2 SVGAGI come from the germline V gene. Here the CDR3 DNA reads TGTGCCAGCGTAAACTTGATGAACAGCGGGGAGCTGTTTTTT. Translated, it gives CASVNLMNSGELFF.

This clone appeared a single time. The V call is TRBV19, the J call TRBJ2-3; 11 nucleotides line up with TRBD2. This CDR3 has 16 residues. V was pared by 5 bases and J by 10 bases, with 14 bases of the junction left unmatched. Looked up from germline, CDR1 is LNHDA and CDR2 is SQIVND (reference sequence). The chain's CDR3 is CASSVGTSGVGFAQYF. DNA for the CDR3: TGTGCCAGTAGTGTAGGGACTAGCGGCGTCGGTTTCGCGCAGTATTTT.